This paragraph covers one T cell receptor (beta chain) sequence. This clonotype was seen only a few times. The specificity of this receptor is unknown. No quality values exist for individual bases; no much larger clone is one base distant. Systemically healthy Caucasian individuals from Russia, approximately 39 in total and aged roughly 6 to 100 years, were included as donors. Each donor gave about 9.8 milliliters of peripheral blood, drawn into EDTA-treated Vacutainer tubes. Ficoll-Paque density-gradient centrifugation was used to isolate PBMCs, with at least 6.5 million per sample. Trizol reagent was used to extract total RNA from the PBMCs, yielding at least 5 micrograms per sample. For every donor, flow cytometry on a PBMC aliquot measured the percentage of naive CD45RAhigh/CD27high T cells. Per the germline V gene (reference sequence), DFQATT is the CDR1 and SNEGSKA is the CDR2. The cysteine opens and the phenylalanine closes a CDR3 of 15 amino acids. Only the CDR3 portion is preserved as DNA: 45 bases, with reading frame beginning at the first base. For this chain, trimming is 6 bases at the V end and 0 bases at the J end, and the number of junction bases without a gene match is 9.

Receptors were amplified or captured by 5' RACE. Sequencing relied on an Illumina HiSeq 2500. A second PCR of roughly 7 to 11 cycles was performed with a sample-barcoded 5' primer and a J-beta primer mix. A unique molecular identifier was introduced onto each TCR beta cDNA molecule by a template-switch 5' adaptor carrying 12 random nucleotides. Each sample yielded at least 2.5 million CDR3-containing paired-end reads. First-strand cDNA was synthesized from all RNA with the Mint cDNA synthesis kit, primed by a TRBC-specific oligonucleotide. Following uracil-DNA glycosylase treatment, all cDNA underwent a first 18-cycle PCR with the universal primers M1SS and BC2_uni_R. Processing in the source paper ran as follows. Each sample was normalized by randomly selecting 1 million high-quality reads, each carrying a distinct molecular identifier. Instead of being binned into consensus sequences, reads that shared molecular identifiers were thrown out. MiTCR, run with a Q25 quality threshold and the strictest error-elimination algorithm, handled CDR3 identification, clonotype clustering and error correction. A nonparametric unseen species model with Euler transformation was used to estimate lower-bound total TCR beta diversity. The public reads were reanalyzed by TCRdb: fastp trimming at Q25, MiXCR alignment, in-frame beta chains only. Each entry is one CDR3 protein sequence, shown with its most common DNA and genes. TCRdb's processing, not the authors' own work, is the source of the V and J calls. This sample is represented by approximately 1.5 million distinct CDR3 sequences; roughly 43% of them were singletons. 4% of the sample belongs to the ten largest clones.

This sample is drawn from a study of blood T cells in healthy people across ages (dated by TCRdb to between 2014 and 2017). About the study as a whole: Template switching captured roughly one uniquely barcoded TCR beta cDNA molecule per two T cells in model experiments. To avoid experimental bias, donors of different ages were randomly spread across the sequencing lanes. For two donors (one aged 18 to 30 and one aged 80 or older), the study analyzed two additional independent replicas of 1 million unique cDNA reads from the same blood draw. Using deep sequencing normalized with unique cDNA molecular identifiers, the study measured how TCR beta repertoire diversity changes with age. The donors were divided into four age groups: young (average around 15 years), middle-aged (about 41), aged (about 62) and long-lived (roughly 82). General conclusions and limits of the study: The percentage of naive T cells measured by flow cytometry correlated strongly with observed TCR beta diversity. Bulk unsorted PBMC profiling prevented conclusive comparison of naive and antigen-experienced compartments. Estimates of total diversity based on one million sequenced T cells were considered lower bounds and underestimates. Observed TCR beta diversity per million T cells fell roughly linearly with age, and a significant reduction was already apparent by age around 44. The CMV infection status of donors was not known, potentially confounding age-related changes in expanded clonotypes. Compared with the aged group, more naive CD4+ T cells, fewer expanded clones and increased TCR diversity were shown by the long-lived group, suggesting age selection.

The clonotype comes from a woman younger than 30 in good health. Sequences were obtained from blood. The rearrangement joined TRBV20-1 to TRBJ2-7, and 9 junctional nucleotides match TRBD2. Read as DNA, the sequence is TGCAGTGCCCAGCCCCCTAGCGGGATCTCCTACGAGCAGTACTTC. Translated, this is CSAQPPSGISYEQYF.